By share, the clone carrying this T cell receptor beta chain counts as medium-sized. The size of this beta chain means little, since it is a stray read in a library made for alpha chains. TCR cDNA molecules each had a unique molecular identifier. A single record per CDR3 protein comes from TCRdb applying MiXCR to the 5' RACE reads. Of 2,000 to 3,000 distinct CDR3 sequences in the sample, 4% to 4.5% were seen once. The data were taken from a study of spatial heterogeneity in lung cancer. About the study: The study consistently detected more beta-chain than alpha-chain sequences. Unique TCR and UMI combinations averaged more than ten appearances each in raw reads.

The time point here: sample taken at primary tumor resection. Sequencing covered unsorted whole RNA taken from tumor, nontumor lung or frozen PBMC. Patients with untreated early-stage non-small cell lung cancer, numbering 55 to 75, were the donors. Between the trimmed V and J ends, which lost 2 bases and 0 bases, there was a span of 17 bases. CDR3 size: 17 residues. Germline V gene data show CDR1 as SGHKS and CDR2 as YYEKEE (reference sequence). This sample comprised normal lung tissue next to the tumor, obtained at surgery. This TCR was sampled from a female donor with early-stage non-small cell lung cancer. This sequence joins TRBV5-5 and TRBJ1-1, with a possible D match to TRBD1 (5 bases). This CDR3 is CASSFWTHNHMNTEAFF. Here the CDR3 DNA reads TGTGCCAGCAGCTTTTGGACACACAATCACATGAACACTGAAGCTTTCTTT.